These 6 T cell receptor beta chains were sequenced from one sample in a study of shared clonotypes between healthy human individuals. TCRdb's table, derived via immunoSEQ multiplex PCR, lists solely in-frame clones and lacks some. The sample contains approximately 810,000 clones, approximately 92% of which appear only once. CD45RO-negative cells were positively selected for CCR7, leaving out terminally differentiated effector memory CD45RA+ cells. Sequencing input: naive CD8+ T cells sorted from blood. The source is a man aged 30 to 39 in good health.

Worth noting for this clone: The sample holds other DNA sequences that translate to the same CDR3. This sequence joins TRBV4-1 and TRBJ2-7, with 8 positions matching TRBD1. The CDR3 has 15 residues. V dropped 3 bases and J dropped 2; count of bases not matched to a gene: 6. Per germline, CDR1 MGHRA and CDR2 YSYEKL. CDR3 residues: CASSQGTGGTYEQYF. The CDR3 region has the DNA TGCGCCAGCAGCCAGGGGACAGGTGGGACCTACGAGCAGTACTTC.

CDR3 sequence reads: CASSQVLSGQATYEQYF. The CDR3 nucleotides are TGCGCCAGCAGCCAAGTGTTGTCAGGGCAGGCAACCTACGAGCAGTACTTC. This chain uses TRBV4-1 with TRBJ2-7; possible D gene TRBD1, 5 bases. Germline-derived CDR1 and CDR2 are MGHRA and YSYEKL. Trimming took off 1 base at V and 2 bases at J, with 18 bases between the two ends. CDR3 length: 17 amino acids.

This clone appeared once. V gene TRBV5-4 combines with J gene TRBJ2-3; 7 bases map to TRBD1. CDR3 length equals 17 residues. Losses at the gene ends were 4 bases for V and 0 bases for J; bases not matched to a gene: 11. CDR1 is SGHNT, CDR2 YYREEE, per germline (reference sequence). The CDR3 reads CASSTYGTARSTDTQYF. The CDR3 nucleotides read TGTGCCAGCAGCACCTACGGGACAGCGCGAAGCACAGATACGCAGTATTTT.

A note on this clone: This same CDR3 is encoded by further DNA sequences in the sample. The chain couples TRBV7-9 to TRBJ2-7; either TRBD1 or TRBD2 may fit D (5 bases each). V gave up 6 bases and J gave up 3 bases, with 9 bases separating them. Germline CDR1 SEHNR, CDR2 FQNEAQ (reference sequence). The CDR3 sequence is 12 residues long. CDR3: CASSEGSYEQYF. In nucleotides, the CDR3 is TGTGCCAGCAGTGAGGGGAGCTACGAGCAGTACTTC.

The V and J genes are TRBV5-4 and TRBJ2-5; D is possibly TRBD1 (5 bases). CDR1 is SGHNT and CDR2 is YYREEE in the germline V gene (reference sequence). The CDR3 length is 14 residues. V lost 2 bases to trimming and J lost 2 bases, with 10 bases between them. The CDR3 DNA follows: TGTGCCAGCAGCTTACGGACATTGCAAGAGACCCAGTACTTC. This gives the protein CASSLRTLQETQYF.

The rearrangement links TRBV10-3 to TRBJ2-1; D possibly matches TRBD1 or TRBD2 (5 bases each). The germline V and J ends were trimmed by 11 bases and 5 bases, with 13 bases remaining between them. This CDR3 spans 12 amino acids. The germline CDR1 and CDR2 sequences are ENHRY and SYGVKD. The CDR3 loop reads CALWDGHNEQFF. The CDR3 DNA reads TGTGCCCTTTGGGACGGTCACAATGAGCAGTTCTTC.